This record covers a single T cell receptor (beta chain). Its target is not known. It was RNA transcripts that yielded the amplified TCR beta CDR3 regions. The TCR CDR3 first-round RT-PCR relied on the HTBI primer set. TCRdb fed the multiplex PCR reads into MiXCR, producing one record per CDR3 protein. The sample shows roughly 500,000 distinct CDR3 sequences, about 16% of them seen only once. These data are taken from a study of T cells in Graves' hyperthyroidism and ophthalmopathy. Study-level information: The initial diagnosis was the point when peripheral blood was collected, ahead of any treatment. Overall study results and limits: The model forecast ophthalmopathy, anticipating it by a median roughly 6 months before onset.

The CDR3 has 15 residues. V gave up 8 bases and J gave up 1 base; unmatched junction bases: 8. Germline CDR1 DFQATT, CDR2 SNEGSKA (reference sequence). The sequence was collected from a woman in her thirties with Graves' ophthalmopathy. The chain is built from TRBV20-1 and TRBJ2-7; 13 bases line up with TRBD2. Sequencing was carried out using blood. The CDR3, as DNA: TGCAGTATAAAACCGGGACTAGCGGGATCCTACGAGCAGTACTTC. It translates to CSIKPGLAGSYEQYF.